This T cell receptor (beta chain) appears in the sequencing data of a study of blood T cells in healthy people across ages. Next came a second PCR, run for roughly 6 to 11 cycles, which used a sample-barcoded 5' primer along with a J-beta primer mix. MiXCR, run by TCRdb on the 5' RACE reads, gives a single entry per CDR3 protein. The data hold 550,000 to 800,000 distinct CDR3 sequences, with roughly 32% observed a single time. About this clonotype itself: As yet, its antigen is unknown.

Study outcomes and limitations: The study found more naive CD4+ cells and higher diversity in long-lived than aged donors.

PBMCs numbering at least 6 million were isolated per sample. This clonotype was obtained from an elderly woman in good health. What was sequenced was blood.

The CDR3 sequence: CASSAGTTSTFEQYF. The CDR3 nucleotides are TGCGCCAGCAGCGCCGGGACCACGAGTACCTTCGAGCAGTACTTC. This chain links TRBV5-1 with TRBJ2-7, with D perhaps TRBD1 or TRBD2 (5 bases each). The V end lost 4 bases, the J end lost 6 bases, and 20 bases lay between the germline ends. Germline V gene lookup returns CDR1 SGHRS and CDR2 YFSETQ. The CDR3 loop spans 15 amino acids.